This T cell receptor (beta chain) was profiled in a study of shared clonotypes between healthy human individuals. The ends were cut back, 6 bases at V and 6 bases at J, with 18 bases in the middle. Germline loops: CDR1 MGHRA, CDR2 YSYEKL. CDR3 length equals 14 residues. PCR replicates from unsorted PBMC used around 300 ng DNA, and this amount was tens of thousands of T cell genomes. Sequencing used immunoSEQ multiplex PCR; TCRdb keeps in-frame clones, though not all of them. This table has approximately 470,000 clones, approximately 80% appearing once. The sequenced sample consisted of PBMCs. The chain carries TRBV4-1 and TRBJ2-7; D is possibly TRBD1 (7 bases). The origin of this receptor is a woman in her 40s in good health. Some clones in this sample may be carry-over from other donors' samples. The CDR3 loop is CASRLTRQGGEQYF. For the CDR3, the DNA is TGCGCCAGCAGGCTTACTAGGCAGGGGGGCGAGCAGTACTTC.